This T cell receptor beta chain was documented in a study of Ad26.COV2.S vaccination and SARS-CoV-2 variants. The treatment: 15 to 20 received Ad26.COV2.S at low or high dose, single or two shots; a few received placebo; per-sample allocation not given. Following the first vaccine or placebo injection, samples were taken on day 63. The CDR3 covers 15 residues. Germline CDR1 and CDR2: SGHVS and FQNEAQ. V lost 1 base and J lost 3, with 7 bases in between. Clones were read by immunoSEQ multiplex PCR, and TCRdb kept only the in-frame ones, dropping some. This sample yields fewer than 800,000 clones, of which more than 70% are seen a single time; around 1.5% belongs to the top ten.

This chain uses TRBV7-8 with TRBJ2-6; D remains unclear. Sample: peripheral blood, taken in a trial of Ad26.COV2.S vaccine versus placebo. The clonotype was recovered from a person aged 18 to 65 who received the Ad26.COV2.S COVID-19 vaccine or a placebo. CDR3 DNA sequence: TGTGCCAGCAGCTTAGGTGGGAATGGGGCCAACGTCCTGACTTTC. As protein: CASSLGGNGANVLTF.